This T cell receptor (beta chain) was captured by sequencing in a study of blood T cell repertoires in COVID-19. Overall study context: Acute and convalescent COVID-19 specimens originated in the United States, Italy and Spain. Nucleic acid was either cDNA or gDNA, and it came from T cells, B-cell-depleted T cells, or PBMCs.

Generated by immunoSEQ multiplex PCR, the TCRdb table keeps only in-frame clones and is missing some. The sample comprises about 220,000 clones, approximately 82% of which are singletons, and about 9% rests with the top ten. Germline CDR1 SGHRS, CDR2 YFSETQ. Trimming stripped 0 bases from V and 0 bases from J, with 8 bases between. This CDR3 is 15 amino acids long. The source material was peripheral blood. This chain joins TRBV5-1 and TRBJ2-3; D gene unclear. The source of this sequence is a man aged 50 or older with active or convalescent COVID-19. The CDR3 loop reads CASSLVGFSTDTQYF. The CDR3 DNA sequence: TGCGCCAGCAGCTTGGTCGGGTTTAGCACAGATACGCAGTATTTT.